This T cell receptor beta chain comes out of a study of metastatic and nonmetastatic thyroid tumors. Prior to thyroid surgery, none of the patients had received any treatment. Study-level findings and limits: For both blood and tumor, malignant thyroid tumors reportedly showed significantly higher TCR beta diversity than benign nodules did.

MiXCR was used by TCRdb to re-call the PCR reads. The sample has 10,000 to 15,000 clones, roughly a quarter seen once. Trimming shortened V by 5 bases and J by 7 bases, and 11 bases separated the two germline ends. The CDR3 runs to 12 residues. Looked up from germline, CDR1 is MNHNS and CDR2 is SASEGT. Sample share makes this clone medium-sized. The target antigen is unknown. The rearrangement links TRBV6-1 to TRBJ1-1; D is uncertain. The source of this sequence is a female donor with papillary thyroid cancer or a benign thyroid nodule (not recorded which). Some clones in this sample may be carry-over from other donors' samples. The specimen was tumor tissue. The CDR3 DNA reads TGTGCCAGCAGTTCGGGGTCGGATGAAGCTTTCTTT. As protein: CASSSGSDEAFF.